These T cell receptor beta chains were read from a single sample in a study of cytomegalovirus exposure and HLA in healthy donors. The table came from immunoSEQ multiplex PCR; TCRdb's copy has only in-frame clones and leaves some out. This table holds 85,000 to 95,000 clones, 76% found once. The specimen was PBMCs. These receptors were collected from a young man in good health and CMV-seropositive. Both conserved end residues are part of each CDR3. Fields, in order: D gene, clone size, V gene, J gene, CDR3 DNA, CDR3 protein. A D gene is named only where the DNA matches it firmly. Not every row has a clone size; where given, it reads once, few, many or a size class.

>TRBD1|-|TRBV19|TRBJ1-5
TGTGCCAGTAGTATATCCGGGACAGGGATGCGTCAGCCCCAGCATTTT
CASSISGTGMRQPQHF
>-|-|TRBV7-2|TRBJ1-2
TGTGCCAGCAGCTTAGACGGCAGGGTCAACTATGGCTACACCTTC
CASSLDGRVNYGYTF
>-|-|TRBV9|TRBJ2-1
TGTGCCAGCAGCGTCTTCGGAGGGACCCACAATGAGCAGTTCTTC
CASSVFGGTHNEQFF
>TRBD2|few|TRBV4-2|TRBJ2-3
TGTGCCAGCAGCCAGAAAACGGGGGGGTTTTCAGATACGCAGTATTTT
CASSQKTGGFSDTQYF
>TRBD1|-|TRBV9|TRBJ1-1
TGTGCCAGCAGCAGCCGGACAGGCACGAACACTGAAGCTTTCTTT
CASSSRTGTNTEAFF
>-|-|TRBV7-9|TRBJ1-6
TGTGCCAGCAGCCCTCAAGGGGGGGTCTATAATTCACCCCTCCACTTT
CASSPQGGVYNSPLHF
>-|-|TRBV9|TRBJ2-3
TGTGCCAGCAGCGGGTCTCTCAGGGACACAGATACGCAGTATTTT
CASSGSLRDTDTQYF
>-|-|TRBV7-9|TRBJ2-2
TGTTCCTCTGGGGCTGGCACCGGGGAGCTGTTTTTT
CSSGAGTGELFF
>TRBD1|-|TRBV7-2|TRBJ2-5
TGTGCCAGCAGCCGACCCGGGACAGGGCCCGCGGAGACCCAGTACTTC
CASSRPGTGPAETQYF
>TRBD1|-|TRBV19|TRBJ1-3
TGTGCCAGTAGTGGATGGACAGGGCCCTCTGGAAACACCATATATTTT
CASSGWTGPSGNTIYF
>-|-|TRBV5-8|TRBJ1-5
TGTGCCAGCAGCTTGGCTCTCTCGGGAGATCAGCCCCAGCATTTT
CASSLALSGDQPQHF
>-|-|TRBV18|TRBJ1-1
TGTGCCAGCTCACCAAGGGGCGCGAACACTGAAGCTTTCTTT
CASSPRGANTEAFF
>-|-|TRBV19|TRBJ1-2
TGTGCCAGTAGTACCCCTGTGCAGGACTCCTCGAACTATGGCTACACCTTC
CASSTPVQDSSNYGYTF
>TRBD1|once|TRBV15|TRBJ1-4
TGTGCCACCAGCAGTTGGGACAGGAACGATGAAAAACTGTTTTTT
CATSSWDRNDEKLFF
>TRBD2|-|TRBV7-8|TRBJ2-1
TGTGCCAGCAGCCTGCTGAGACTAGCGGGGCTCGAGCGGATCGATGAGCAGTTCTTC
CASSLLRLAGLERIDEQFF
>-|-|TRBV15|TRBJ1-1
TGTGCCACCAGCAGTGACAGGAACACTGAAGCTTTCTTT
CATSSDRNTEAFF
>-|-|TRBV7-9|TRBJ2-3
TGTGCCAGCAGCCCCTTAGTCTCTAGCACAGATACGCAGTATTTT
CASSPLVSSTDTQYF
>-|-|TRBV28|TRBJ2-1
TGTGCCAGCTGGGGGAGGTACAATGAGCAGTTCTTC
CASWGRYNEQFF
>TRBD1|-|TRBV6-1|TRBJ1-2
TGTGCCAGCAGCCCCGGGACAGGAAGCTATGGCTACACCTTC
CASSPGTGSYGYTF
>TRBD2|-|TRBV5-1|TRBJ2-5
TGCGCCAGCAGCTTGGAAGTTAGCGGGGCCCTCCAAGAGACCCAGTACTTC
CASSLEVSGALQETQYF
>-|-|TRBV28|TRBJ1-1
TGTGCCAGCAGTCTCACCGTCAGGGCGTACACTGAAGCTTTCTTT
CASSLTVRAYTEAFF
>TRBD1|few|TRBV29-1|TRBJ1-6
TGCAGCGTCGCGGTAGGGGGCCGGGGTAATTCACCCCTCCACTTT
CSVAVGGRGNSPLHF
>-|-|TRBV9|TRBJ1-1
TGTGCCAGCAGCACCCACCCCGCAGGCATGAACACTGAAGCTTTCTTT
CASSTHPAGMNTEAFF
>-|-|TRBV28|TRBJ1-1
TGTGCCAGCAGTTTAGGCGGAAACATGAACACTGAAGCTTTCTTT
CASSLGGNMNTEAFF
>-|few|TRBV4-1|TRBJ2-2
TGCGCCAGCAGCCAGGGAGATCACACCGGGGAGCTGTTTTTT
CASSQGDHTGELFF
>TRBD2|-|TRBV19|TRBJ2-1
TGTGCCAGTAGTATAGATGGTCGGGAAGGCGGGAGCTACAATGAGCAGTTCTTC
CASSIDGREGGSYNEQFF
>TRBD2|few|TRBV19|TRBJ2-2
TGTGCCAGTAGTATGCCTAGCGGGTCTAACACCGGGGAGCTGTTTTTT
CASSMPSGSNTGELFF
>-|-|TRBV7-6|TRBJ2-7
TGTGCCAGCAGCTCCGGAGGGGTGACCTACGAGCAGTACTTC
CASSSGGVTYEQYF
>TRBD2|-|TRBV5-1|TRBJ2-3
TGCGCCAGCAGCGGGCGGGAGGGATTAGATACGCAGTATTTT
CASSGREGLDTQYF
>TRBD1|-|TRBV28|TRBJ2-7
TGTGCCAGCAGTTTCGGCGGTGACAGGGTGGTCCACGAGCAGTACTTC
CASSFGGDRVVHEQYF
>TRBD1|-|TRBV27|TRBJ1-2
TGTGCCAGCGGGACAGGGGCGAGGGGCTACACCTTC
CASGTGARGYTF
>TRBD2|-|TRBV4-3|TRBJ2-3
TGCGCCAGCAGCCAAACCCTGACTAGCGGGGGGAAGGATACGCAGTATTTT
CASSQTLTSGGKDTQYF
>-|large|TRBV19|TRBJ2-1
TGTGCCAGTAGTATAGATGGTTGGACATCTTCTTCCAATGAGCAGTTCTTC
CASSIDGWTSSSNEQFF
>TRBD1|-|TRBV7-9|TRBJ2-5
TGTTCCAGCAACAGGGGGCAAGAGACCCAGTACTTC
CSSNRGQETQYF
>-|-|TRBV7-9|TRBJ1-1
TGTGCCAGCAGCTTAGGACAGTCAAGGGCTGAAGCTTTCTTT
CASSLGQSRAEAFF
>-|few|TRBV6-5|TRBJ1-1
TGTGCCAGCAGCACTAACGCTGAAGCTTTCTTT
CASSTNAEAFF
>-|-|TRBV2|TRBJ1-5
TGTGCCAGCAGTGAAAAACCACTCAATCAGCCCCAGCATTTT
CASSEKPLNQPQHF
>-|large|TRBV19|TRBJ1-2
TGTGCCAGTAGCGGGGAGGACTATGGCTACACCTTC
CASSGEDYGYTF
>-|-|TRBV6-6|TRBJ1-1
TGTGCCAGCAGTCTTATGGCCCCTGAAGCTTTCTTT
CASSLMAPEAFF
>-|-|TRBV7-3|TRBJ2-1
TGTGCCAGCAGCCCTCACGTGGCAGGGATTAATGAGCAGTTCTTC
CASSPHVAGINEQFF
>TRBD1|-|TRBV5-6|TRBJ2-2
TGTGCCAGCAGCTTATCGGACAGGTTGAACACCGGGGAGCTGTTTTTT
CASSLSDRLNTGELFF
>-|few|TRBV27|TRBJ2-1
TGTGCCAGCAGTTTAGGGATAGCGGCAACATCACAGTTCTTC
CASSLGIAATSQFF
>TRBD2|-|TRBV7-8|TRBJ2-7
TGTGCCAGCAGCCCTACTAGCGGGAGGGGATCCTACGAGCAGTACTTC
CASSPTSGRGSYEQYF
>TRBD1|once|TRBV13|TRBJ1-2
TGTGCCAGCAGCCTTGGGACAGGGGGTTTGGTCTATGGCTACACCTTC
CASSLGTGGLVYGYTF
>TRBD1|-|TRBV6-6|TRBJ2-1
TGTGCCAGCAGTTACAGGGGGCAGGACAATGAGCAGTTCTTC
CASSYRGQDNEQFF
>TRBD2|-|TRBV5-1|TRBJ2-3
TGCGCCAGCAGCTTAACGACTAGCGGGGGGGCGGGGGATACGCAGTATTTT
CASSLTTSGGAGDTQYF
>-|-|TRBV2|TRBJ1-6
TGTGCCGGCAGGGCCCGTGAGGATTCACCCCTCCACTTT
CAGRAREDSPLHF
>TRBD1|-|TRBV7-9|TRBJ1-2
TGTGCCAGCAGAGCCGGGACAGGGGCGGGCTACACCTTC
CASRAGTGAGYTF
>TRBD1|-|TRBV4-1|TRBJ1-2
TGCGCCAGCAGCCAAACAGGGGCCCTCTATAGTGGCTACACCTTC
CASSQTGALYSGYTF
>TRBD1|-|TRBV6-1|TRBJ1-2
TGTGCCAGCAGTGCACGGACAGGGATTAACTATGGCTACACCTTC
CASSARTGINYGYTF
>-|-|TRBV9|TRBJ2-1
TGTGCCAGCAGCGTCCAACGGGGAAGCTCCTACAATGAGCAGTTCTTC
CASSVQRGSSYNEQFF
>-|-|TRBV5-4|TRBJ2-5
TGTGCCAGCAGACACAGGGCACTTCAAGAGACCCAGTACTTC
CASRHRALQETQYF